This TCR beta chain originates from a study of CD8+ T cells in alopecia areata (dated by TCRdb to between 2018 and 2020). A note on the overall study: The treated patients took part in an open-label pilot trial in which moderate-to-severe alopecia areata was treated with oral tofacitinib at 5 to 10 mg twice daily. immunoSEQ multiplex PCR using 35 Vbeta forward primers and 13 Jbeta reverse primers was used to amplify TCRbeta CDR3 regions. Tofacitinib was administered for 6 to 18 months, and 6 months of follow-up off drug were then conducted to assess delayed response and recurrence. In humans, TCRbeta sequencing was performed on scalp tissue and on sorted CD4+ and CD8+ peripheral blood T cells from healthy controls and from patients with patchy or totalis/universalis alopecia areata. The study used high-throughput TCRbeta sequencing to examine T cell clonal expansion in alopecia areata, in both the C3H/HeJ mouse model and human patients. Scalp clonality was compared among normal scalp (n=4), patchy alopecia areata scalp (n=8), and alopecia totalis/universalis scalp (n=8). Biopsies were taken from tofacitinib-treated patients at baseline and again at 4 and 24 weeks into treatment, and several of those patients also had a later scalp biopsy. RNA was obtained with the PAXgene miRNA kit for fixed scalp, the miRNeasy kit for PBMCs, and the RNeasy kit for mouse skin. The SALT score, which quantifies the percentage of affected scalp surface area, was used to measure disease severity in treated patients. General findings and caveats noted by the study authors: TCR sequences shared between patients were less clear than in mice, possibly partly because of HLA diversity in the patient population. Scalp clonality and the number of expanded CD8+ clones among the top 100 scalp clones were significantly decreased by tofacitinib. Lesional scalp, especially in alopecia totalis/universalis, showed higher clonality and more expanded CD8+ clones than normal scalp, suggesting antigenic drive. Because the treated cohort was small and had just a single nonresponder, larger studies are needed to establish links between baseline CD8+ expansion and response. Many expanded lesional clones were found to persist in scalp and blood during tofacitinib treatment, and relapse after treatment cessation may be partly explained by this persistence. Scalp TCR repertoire analysis is complicated because resident alphabeta T cells in normal human skin are also sequenced, whereas mouse skin is dominated by gammadelta T cells.

The treatment or condition label, as the study defines it: oral pan-JAK inhibitor, 5-10 mg twice daily. Lesional scalp punch biopsies and peripheral blood were collected from alopecia areata patients. PBMCs were separated by density centrifugation and stained for CD3, CD4 and CD8, after which CD4+ and CD8+ T cells were sorted on a FACSAria. This clone occurred a few times. No cognate antigen has been identified for it. Base qualities are not provided; no much larger clone lies one nucleotide away. Libraries were built with the immunoSEQ multiplex PCR assay. For TCR sequencing, RNA was extracted from every sample and reverse transcribed into cDNA to serve as template. SuperScript III was used to make first-strand cDNA, primed with a 2:1 mix of oligo-dT and random hexamers. A synthetic immune receptor repertoire was used to gauge amplification bias, and whatever bias remained was removed computationally. The authors' analysis ran thus. Raw reads were preprocessed to remove errors, and CDR3 was defined according to IMGT conventions as the region from the conserved cysteine to phenylalanine. Clonality was computed as 1 minus the Shannon entropy, with the entropy normalized by log2 of the number of productive unique TCRs. CD4 or CD8 identity of scalp clones was inferred by cross-referencing scalp TCRbeta sequences with sorted blood CD4 and CD8 repertoires. What TCRdb holds here is the immuneACCESS table cut down to in-frame rearrangements. Part of the clones is not present; checked against another copy, under half of the missing clones reflect an unresolved V gene, and the others are unexplained. The V and J calls and the clone size are those of that table, but D and trimming were determined from the DNA. The sample table contains hundreds of thousands of clones; only one count was recorded for around two fifths of them. The ten largest clones add up to almost 0.5% of the sample.

From V the trimming removes 7 bases and from J it removes 4 bases, while the gene matches leave 7 bases of the junction unaccounted for. The CDR3 has 15 amino acids, counting the end cysteine and phenylalanine. This entry keeps only the CDR3 DNA: 45 bases, framed from base 1. CDR1 and CDR2 were assigned from the germline V gene (reference sequence) as LNHDA and SQIVND. This TCR derives from a human donor with alopecia areata. The rearranged segments are TRBV19 and TRBJ2-2; TRBD1 fits 9 bases in the junction. The sequencing used CD4+ T cells sorted from blood, collected at approximately week 31, from a patient treated with tofacitinib. The DNA reads TGTGCCAGTAAACACAGGGGGCGTCGCACCGGGGAGCTGTTTTTT. It encodes CASKHRGRRTGELFF. Joined to the reference TRBV19 and TRBJ2-2 proteins, this CDR3 gives the full variable domain: DGGITQSPKYLFRKEGQNVTLSCEQNLNHDAMYWYRQDPGQGLRLIYYSQIVNDFQKGDIAEGYSVSREKKESFPLTVTSAQKNPTAFYLCASKHRGRRTGELFFGEGSRLTVL.